The rows below give T cell receptor beta chains drawn from one sample of a study of a mutant IDH1 vaccine in newly diagnosed glioma. Here immunoSEQ multiplex PCR was the method, and the copy in TCRdb shows in-frame clones only, minus some. Of 90,000 to 100,000 clones in the sample, roughly 89% were seen once. These receptors lack a known antigen. This specimen was PBMCs, taken from a glioma patient whose treatment included an IDH1 peptide vaccine. The receptors stem from a woman aged 45-59 years with glioma. The CDR3 runs from the conserved cysteine through the conserved F or W. The D gene is left open where the match is weak. The size of a clone is reported for some rows only, either as once, few or many, or as a class for expanded clones.

CDR3 DNA	CDR3 protein	D gene	V gene	J gene	clone size
TGTGCCAGCAGCCCAGGGGACCTTAACTATGGCTACACCTTC	CASSPGDLNYGYTF	.	TRBV7-9	TRBJ1-2	.
TGCGCCAGCAGCTTGAGAGGACTAGCGGTCTACGAGCAGTACTTC	CASSLRGLAVYEQYF	TRBD2	TRBV5-1	TRBJ2-7	.
TGTGCCAGCAGCACGGAGACAGGGGGCAGCTACGAGCAGTACTTC	CASSTETGGSYEQYF	TRBD1	TRBV7-6	TRBJ2-7	.
TGCGCCAGCAGCTTGACAGGGGAGGAAAAACTGTTTTTT	CASSLTGEEKLFF	TRBD1	TRBV5-1	TRBJ1-4	.
TGTGCCAGCTCACCCGTGCTTGGGGCCTACGAGCAGTACTTC	CASSPVLGAYEQYF	.	TRBV18	TRBJ2-7	.
TGTGCCAGCAGCTCCCGGACAGAATACGAGCAGTACTTC	CASSSRTEYEQYF	.	TRBV7-9	TRBJ2-7	.
TGTGCCAGCAGCCAAGGCCTGGACTACACCTACAATGAGCAGTTCTTC	CASSQGLDYTYNEQFF	.	TRBV14	TRBJ2-1	.
TGTGCCAGCAGCCCATCGACAGTAAGCTCCTATAATTCACCCCTCCACTTT	CASSPSTVSSYNSPLHF	.	TRBV11-2	TRBJ1-6	once
TGTGCCAGCAGCGGGGCCGGGACAGGGTCCCTCGAGCAGTACTTC	CASSGAGTGSLEQYF	TRBD1	TRBV7-9	TRBJ2-7	.
TGCGCCAGCAGCTTAACCACGAACACTGAAGCTTTCTTT	CASSLTTNTEAFF	.	TRBV5-1	TRBJ1-1	.
TGTGCCAGCAGTTACGGGCCCTCTTCCCTCTACGAGCAGTACTTC	CASSYGPSSLYEQYF	.	TRBV6-5	TRBJ2-7	.
TGTGCCAGCAGCCGGCGGTCAGGGTTGGACGGGGAGCTGTTTTTT	CASSRRSGLDGELFF	.	TRBV16	TRBJ2-2	.
TGTGCCAGTAGTATAACCGTCGGCTCCTACGAGCAGTACTTC	CASSITVGSYEQYF	.	TRBV19	TRBJ2-7	.
TGCGCCAGCAACAGCGGAGAGGGAGACATTCAGTACTTC	CASNSGEGDIQYF	.	TRBV5-1	TRBJ2-4	.
TGTGCCATCGGTCGAGGACAGAGCTCCTACAATGAGCAGTTCTTC	CAIGRGQSSYNEQFF	.	TRBV10-3	TRBJ2-1	.
TGTGCCACCAGCAGGGGGGGAGTAGCGGGGCCCTACGAGCAGTACTTC	CATSRGGVAGPYEQYF	TRBD2	TRBV15	TRBJ2-7	.
TGTGCCTGGGGTGGGGACGGCTACGAGCAGTACTTC	CAWGGDGYEQYF	.	TRBV30	TRBJ2-7	.
TGTGCCAGCAGCCACGACAGGGATCAGCCCCAGCATTTT	CASSHDRDQPQHF	TRBD1	TRBV7-2	TRBJ1-5	.
TGTGCCAGCAGCAGGGGAAAACTGTTTTTT	CASSRGKLFF	.	TRBV2	TRBJ1-4	.
TGTGCCAGCAGCGTCGAAGCGGCCGGGGCCAACGTCCTGACTTTC	CASSVEAAGANVLTF	.	TRBV7-3	TRBJ2-6	few
TGTGCCAGCAGTTTAATGGGCTGGCAGGGGAGGACTCAGCCCCAGCATTTT	CASSLMGWQGRTQPQHF	.	TRBV27	TRBJ1-5	.
TGCGCCAGCAGTGATAGGACCTTCGGCAATTCCAATGAGCAGTTCTTC	CASSDRTFGNSNEQFF	.	TRBV10-2	TRBJ2-1	.
TGTGCCAGCAGTTTACGGAGGGGGCGCTATGGCTACACCTTC	CASSLRRGRYGYTF	TRBD1	TRBV28	TRBJ1-2	.
TGTGCCAGCAGTTACTCGACGCCAGATTCCTACGAGCAGTACTTC	CASSYSTPDSYEQYF	.	TRBV6-5	TRBJ2-7	.
TGTGCCAGCAGCCCCCGTCAGGGCACTGAAGCTTTCTTT	CASSPRQGTEAFF	.	TRBV7-9	TRBJ1-1	.
TGCAGCGTTGAGAGAGCGGGAGGGCCGAACACGCAGTATTTT	CSVERAGGPNTQYF	TRBD2	TRBV29-1	TRBJ2-3	.
TGTGCCAGCAGTTTCCGGGCTAGCGAACGACCCAATGAGCAGTTCTTC	CASSFRASERPNEQFF	.	TRBV28	TRBJ2-1	.
TGCGCCAGCCGAAAAGTAGTGGCAGGTGCTACTGAAGCTTTCTTT	CASRKVVAGATEAFF	.	TRBV4-1	TRBJ1-1	.
TGCGCCAGCAGCTTGTCGGGACAGGGGAACTATGGCTACACCTTC	CASSLSGQGNYGYTF	TRBD1	TRBV5-1	TRBJ1-2	.
TGTGCCAGCAGTCGGGGCCCTAGCGGGAGCACAGATACGCAGTATTTT	CASSRGPSGSTDTQYF	TRBD2	TRBV6-6	TRBJ2-3	.
TGTGCCAGCAGCCAAGACAATTGGGTTAACACTGAAGCTTTCTTT	CASSQDNWVNTEAFF	.	TRBV4-2	TRBJ1-1	.
TGTGCCAGCAGCTCCGGACAGGGAACTGAGCAGTTCTTC	CASSSGQGTEQFF	TRBD1	TRBV7-3	TRBJ2-1	.
TGCAGCGCCACGACTAGCGGGGCTTGGGACTTC	CSATTSGAWDF	TRBD2	TRBV29-1	TRBJ2-5	.
TGTGCCATCAGTGAGTTTGCAGGCGGTGGAAGCTCTGGAAACACCATATATTTT	CAISEFAGGGSSGNTIYF	.	TRBV10-3	TRBJ1-3	once
TGTGCCAGCAGTTACCGGGAGAGGTCAGATACGCAGTATTTT	CASSYRERSDTQYF	.	TRBV6-6	TRBJ2-3	.
TGCAGCGTTGAGGGTGGTGAGACCCAGTACTTC	CSVEGGETQYF	.	TRBV29-1	TRBJ2-5	.
TGTGCCAGCAGTGAACAGGATCGCTCCTATAATTCACCCCTCCACTTT	CASSEQDRSYNSPLHF	.	TRBV6-1	TRBJ1-6	.